A selection of T cell receptor beta chains follows, all from one sample in a study of vaccination effects on CD4 cells after COVID-19. Their antigen targets remain unknown. The assay was immunoSEQ multiplex PCR, and TCRdb's table has in-frame clones only and misses some. The repertoire consists of tens of thousands of clones, with over 65% occurring once and the leading ten covering roughly 2.3%. The specimen was CD4+ T cells from PBMCs cultured without peptide, collected after COVID-19 vaccination. The receptors shown here come from a human donor who received a COVID-19 vaccine. Both conserved end residues are trimmed from each CDR3.

j_gene: TRBJ1-1
v_gene: TRBV12-5
CDR3aa: ASGLEPGAGAF

j_gene: TRBJ2-1
v_gene: TRBV6-6
CDR3aa: ASSYSIGTEQF

j_gene: TRBJ2-5
v_gene: TRBV18
CDR3aa: ASSLSAGGLGETQY

j_gene: TRBJ2-6
v_gene: TRBV7-8
CDR3aa: ASSLLAGANVLT

j_gene: TRBJ2-2
v_gene: TRBV7-3
CDR3aa: ASSSGTGYNTGELF

j_gene: TRBJ2-1
v_gene: TRBV5-1
CDR3aa: ASSLMLAGGSINEQF

j_gene: TRBJ1-4
v_gene: TRBV6-1
CDR3aa: ASSDGRGREKLF

j_gene: TRBJ2-2
v_gene: TRBV29-1
CDR3aa: SVDPGANTGELF

j_gene: TRBJ1-6
v_gene: TRBV30
CDR3aa: AWSVGWQANSPLH

j_gene: TRBJ2-1
v_gene: TRBV9
CDR3aa: ASSVRQETYNEQF

j_gene: TRBJ1-2
v_gene: TRBV4-2
CDR3aa: ASSQDEGGAYGYT

j_gene: TRBJ1-5
v_gene: TRBV7-2
CDR3aa: ASSLGGLDNQPQH

j_gene: TRBJ2-1
v_gene: TRBV24-1
CDR3aa: ATSDPNRKSSYNEQF

j_gene: TRBJ1-5
v_gene: TRBV19
CDR3aa: ASSIIRGTNQPQH

j_gene: TRBJ2-1
v_gene: TRBV5-1
CDR3aa: ASRLVSYNEQF

j_gene: TRBJ1-4
v_gene: TRBV6-5
CDR3aa: ASSYGDATNEKLF

j_gene: TRBJ1-1
v_gene: TRBV3-1/TRBV3-2
CDR3aa: ASSQDGRLAGTEAF

j_gene: TRBJ2-1
v_gene: TRBV5-1
CDR3aa: ASSPRDRLNNEQF

j_gene: TRBJ2-6
v_gene: TRBV10-3
CDR3aa: AISEAPAGGSGANVLT

j_gene: TRBJ1-1
v_gene: TRBV19
CDR3aa: ASSRTLTGMNTEAF

j_gene: TRBJ2-3
v_gene: TRBV29-1
CDR3aa: SVLGLAGVGTDTQY

j_gene: TRBJ2-3
v_gene: TRBV5-1
CDR3aa: ASSLSGSDTDTQY

j_gene: TRBJ1-3
v_gene: TRBV28
CDR3aa: ASSLKGSGPGNTIY

j_gene: TRBJ2-5
v_gene: TRBV5-1
CDR3aa: ASTDRDRFLKTQY

j_gene: TRBJ1-5
v_gene: TRBV18
CDR3aa: ASSPKGQVNHQPQH

j_gene: TRBJ1-1
v_gene: TRBV3-1/TRBV3-2
CDR3aa: ASSRSLATEAF

j_gene: TRBJ1-1
v_gene: TRBV18
CDR3aa: ASSPQGGGNTEAF

j_gene: TRBJ1-1
v_gene: TRBV5-1
CDR3aa: ASSDPGPRNTEAF

j_gene: TRBJ2-3
v_gene: TRBV18
CDR3aa: ASSRWDGTDTQY

j_gene: TRBJ1-2
v_gene: TRBV4-1
CDR3aa: ASSQVGQVANYGYT

j_gene: TRBJ1-6
v_gene: TRBV23-1
CDR3aa: ASSQTPRGANNSPLH

j_gene: TRBJ1-5
v_gene: TRBV5-1
CDR3aa: ASSLGQDNQPQH

j_gene: TRBJ2-4
v_gene: TRBV5-1
CDR3aa: ASTPEGDPLRVQY

j_gene: TRBJ2-5
v_gene: TRBV12-3/TRBV12-4
CDR3aa: ASSFNPQTQY